One sample yielded the 5 T cell receptor beta chains listed below, sequenced in a study of blood T cell repertoires in COVID-19. The method was immunoSEQ multiplex PCR; TCRdb's version includes in-frame clones alone and lacks a portion of them. Among around 200,000 clones listed, about 82% were seen once. Sequenced: PBMCs or T cells enriched from blood (not recorded which). These receptors came from a man aged 40-49 years with acute COVID-19.

The J gene is TRBJ2-7, the V gene TRBV12-3 or TRBV12-4; perhaps TRBD2 as D (5 bases). CDR3 length: 11 residues. V lost 8 bases and J 5 bases, leaving 10 bases between the germline ends. This CDR3 reads CASPTGNEQYF. Written as DNA, the CDR3 is TGTGCCAGCCCCACCGGGAACGAGCAGTACTTC.

This chain joins TRBV2 and TRBJ2-7; TRBD2 agrees at 10 bases. The CDR3 covers 18 residues. From germline, CDR1 is SNHLY and CDR2 FYNNEI. Unmatched junction bases numbered 15, after V lost 5 bases and J lost 2 bases. DNA of the CDR3: TGTGCCAGCAGTACCATCTCACCGGTAGCGGGAGGTACCTACGAGCAGTACTTC. Protein sequence: CASSTISPVAGGTYEQYF.

The chain employs TRBV7-9 and TRBJ2-5; 9 bases map to TRBD1. The CDR3 totals 14 residues. Germline V gene data show CDR1 as SEHNR and CDR2 as FQNEAQ (reference sequence). V lost 5 bases and J lost 5; bases outside the gene matches: 6. The CDR3 reads CASSLTGGMETQYF. In DNA form, the CDR3 reads TGTGCCAGCAGCCTGACAGGGGGTATGGAGACCCAGTACTTC.

The CDR3 reads CASSSDRDNEKLFF. The CDR3 region has the DNA TGTGCCAGCAGCTCCGACAGAGATAATGAAAAACTGTTTTTT. The V call is TRBV11-2, the J call TRBJ1-4, with D possibly matching TRBD1 (5 bases). From germline, CDR1 is SGHAT and CDR2 FQNNGV. Trimming removed 4 bases from V and 4 bases from J, with 10 bases in between. The CDR3 sequence is 14 residues long. The whole variable domain, remainder taken from reference TRBV11-2 and TRBJ1-4, is EAGVAQSPRYKIIEKRQSVAFWCNPISGHATLYWYQQILGQGPKLLIQFQNNGVVDDSQLPKDRFSAERLKGVDSTLKIQPAKLEDSAVYLCASSSDRDNEKLFFGSGTQLSVL.

The sample holds one count of this clone. V gene TRBV2 combines with J gene TRBJ1-4; D gene ambiguous. Per germline, CDR1 SNHLY and CDR2 FYNNEI. V lost 4 bases to trimming and J lost 4 bases, with 7 bases between them. The CDR3 length is 13 residues. The CDR3 DNA is TGTGCCAGCAGTGGAGGGAATAATGAAAAACTGTTTTTT. Its translation is CASSGGNNEKLFF. Variable domain in full (rest from reference TRBV2 and TRBJ1-4): EPEVTQTPSHQVTQMGQEVILRCVPISNHLYFYWYRQILGQKVEFLVSFYNNEISEKSEIFDDQFSVERPDGSNFTLKIRSTKLEDSAMYFCASSGGNNEKLFFGSGTQLSVL.